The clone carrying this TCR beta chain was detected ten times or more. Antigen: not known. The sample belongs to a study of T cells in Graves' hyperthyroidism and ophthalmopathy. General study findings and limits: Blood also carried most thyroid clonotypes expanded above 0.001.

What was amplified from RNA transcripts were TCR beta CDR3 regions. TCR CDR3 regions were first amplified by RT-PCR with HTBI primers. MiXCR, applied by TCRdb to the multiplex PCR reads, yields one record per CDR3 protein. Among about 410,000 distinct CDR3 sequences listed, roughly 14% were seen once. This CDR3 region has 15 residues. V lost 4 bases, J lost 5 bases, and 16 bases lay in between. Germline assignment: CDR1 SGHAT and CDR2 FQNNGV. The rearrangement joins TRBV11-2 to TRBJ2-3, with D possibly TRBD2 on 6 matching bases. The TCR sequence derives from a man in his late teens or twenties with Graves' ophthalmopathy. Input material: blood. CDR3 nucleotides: TGTGCCAGCAGCTCGTGGGGGGAGAGGGGAGATACGCAGTATTTT. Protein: CASSSWGERGDTQYF.